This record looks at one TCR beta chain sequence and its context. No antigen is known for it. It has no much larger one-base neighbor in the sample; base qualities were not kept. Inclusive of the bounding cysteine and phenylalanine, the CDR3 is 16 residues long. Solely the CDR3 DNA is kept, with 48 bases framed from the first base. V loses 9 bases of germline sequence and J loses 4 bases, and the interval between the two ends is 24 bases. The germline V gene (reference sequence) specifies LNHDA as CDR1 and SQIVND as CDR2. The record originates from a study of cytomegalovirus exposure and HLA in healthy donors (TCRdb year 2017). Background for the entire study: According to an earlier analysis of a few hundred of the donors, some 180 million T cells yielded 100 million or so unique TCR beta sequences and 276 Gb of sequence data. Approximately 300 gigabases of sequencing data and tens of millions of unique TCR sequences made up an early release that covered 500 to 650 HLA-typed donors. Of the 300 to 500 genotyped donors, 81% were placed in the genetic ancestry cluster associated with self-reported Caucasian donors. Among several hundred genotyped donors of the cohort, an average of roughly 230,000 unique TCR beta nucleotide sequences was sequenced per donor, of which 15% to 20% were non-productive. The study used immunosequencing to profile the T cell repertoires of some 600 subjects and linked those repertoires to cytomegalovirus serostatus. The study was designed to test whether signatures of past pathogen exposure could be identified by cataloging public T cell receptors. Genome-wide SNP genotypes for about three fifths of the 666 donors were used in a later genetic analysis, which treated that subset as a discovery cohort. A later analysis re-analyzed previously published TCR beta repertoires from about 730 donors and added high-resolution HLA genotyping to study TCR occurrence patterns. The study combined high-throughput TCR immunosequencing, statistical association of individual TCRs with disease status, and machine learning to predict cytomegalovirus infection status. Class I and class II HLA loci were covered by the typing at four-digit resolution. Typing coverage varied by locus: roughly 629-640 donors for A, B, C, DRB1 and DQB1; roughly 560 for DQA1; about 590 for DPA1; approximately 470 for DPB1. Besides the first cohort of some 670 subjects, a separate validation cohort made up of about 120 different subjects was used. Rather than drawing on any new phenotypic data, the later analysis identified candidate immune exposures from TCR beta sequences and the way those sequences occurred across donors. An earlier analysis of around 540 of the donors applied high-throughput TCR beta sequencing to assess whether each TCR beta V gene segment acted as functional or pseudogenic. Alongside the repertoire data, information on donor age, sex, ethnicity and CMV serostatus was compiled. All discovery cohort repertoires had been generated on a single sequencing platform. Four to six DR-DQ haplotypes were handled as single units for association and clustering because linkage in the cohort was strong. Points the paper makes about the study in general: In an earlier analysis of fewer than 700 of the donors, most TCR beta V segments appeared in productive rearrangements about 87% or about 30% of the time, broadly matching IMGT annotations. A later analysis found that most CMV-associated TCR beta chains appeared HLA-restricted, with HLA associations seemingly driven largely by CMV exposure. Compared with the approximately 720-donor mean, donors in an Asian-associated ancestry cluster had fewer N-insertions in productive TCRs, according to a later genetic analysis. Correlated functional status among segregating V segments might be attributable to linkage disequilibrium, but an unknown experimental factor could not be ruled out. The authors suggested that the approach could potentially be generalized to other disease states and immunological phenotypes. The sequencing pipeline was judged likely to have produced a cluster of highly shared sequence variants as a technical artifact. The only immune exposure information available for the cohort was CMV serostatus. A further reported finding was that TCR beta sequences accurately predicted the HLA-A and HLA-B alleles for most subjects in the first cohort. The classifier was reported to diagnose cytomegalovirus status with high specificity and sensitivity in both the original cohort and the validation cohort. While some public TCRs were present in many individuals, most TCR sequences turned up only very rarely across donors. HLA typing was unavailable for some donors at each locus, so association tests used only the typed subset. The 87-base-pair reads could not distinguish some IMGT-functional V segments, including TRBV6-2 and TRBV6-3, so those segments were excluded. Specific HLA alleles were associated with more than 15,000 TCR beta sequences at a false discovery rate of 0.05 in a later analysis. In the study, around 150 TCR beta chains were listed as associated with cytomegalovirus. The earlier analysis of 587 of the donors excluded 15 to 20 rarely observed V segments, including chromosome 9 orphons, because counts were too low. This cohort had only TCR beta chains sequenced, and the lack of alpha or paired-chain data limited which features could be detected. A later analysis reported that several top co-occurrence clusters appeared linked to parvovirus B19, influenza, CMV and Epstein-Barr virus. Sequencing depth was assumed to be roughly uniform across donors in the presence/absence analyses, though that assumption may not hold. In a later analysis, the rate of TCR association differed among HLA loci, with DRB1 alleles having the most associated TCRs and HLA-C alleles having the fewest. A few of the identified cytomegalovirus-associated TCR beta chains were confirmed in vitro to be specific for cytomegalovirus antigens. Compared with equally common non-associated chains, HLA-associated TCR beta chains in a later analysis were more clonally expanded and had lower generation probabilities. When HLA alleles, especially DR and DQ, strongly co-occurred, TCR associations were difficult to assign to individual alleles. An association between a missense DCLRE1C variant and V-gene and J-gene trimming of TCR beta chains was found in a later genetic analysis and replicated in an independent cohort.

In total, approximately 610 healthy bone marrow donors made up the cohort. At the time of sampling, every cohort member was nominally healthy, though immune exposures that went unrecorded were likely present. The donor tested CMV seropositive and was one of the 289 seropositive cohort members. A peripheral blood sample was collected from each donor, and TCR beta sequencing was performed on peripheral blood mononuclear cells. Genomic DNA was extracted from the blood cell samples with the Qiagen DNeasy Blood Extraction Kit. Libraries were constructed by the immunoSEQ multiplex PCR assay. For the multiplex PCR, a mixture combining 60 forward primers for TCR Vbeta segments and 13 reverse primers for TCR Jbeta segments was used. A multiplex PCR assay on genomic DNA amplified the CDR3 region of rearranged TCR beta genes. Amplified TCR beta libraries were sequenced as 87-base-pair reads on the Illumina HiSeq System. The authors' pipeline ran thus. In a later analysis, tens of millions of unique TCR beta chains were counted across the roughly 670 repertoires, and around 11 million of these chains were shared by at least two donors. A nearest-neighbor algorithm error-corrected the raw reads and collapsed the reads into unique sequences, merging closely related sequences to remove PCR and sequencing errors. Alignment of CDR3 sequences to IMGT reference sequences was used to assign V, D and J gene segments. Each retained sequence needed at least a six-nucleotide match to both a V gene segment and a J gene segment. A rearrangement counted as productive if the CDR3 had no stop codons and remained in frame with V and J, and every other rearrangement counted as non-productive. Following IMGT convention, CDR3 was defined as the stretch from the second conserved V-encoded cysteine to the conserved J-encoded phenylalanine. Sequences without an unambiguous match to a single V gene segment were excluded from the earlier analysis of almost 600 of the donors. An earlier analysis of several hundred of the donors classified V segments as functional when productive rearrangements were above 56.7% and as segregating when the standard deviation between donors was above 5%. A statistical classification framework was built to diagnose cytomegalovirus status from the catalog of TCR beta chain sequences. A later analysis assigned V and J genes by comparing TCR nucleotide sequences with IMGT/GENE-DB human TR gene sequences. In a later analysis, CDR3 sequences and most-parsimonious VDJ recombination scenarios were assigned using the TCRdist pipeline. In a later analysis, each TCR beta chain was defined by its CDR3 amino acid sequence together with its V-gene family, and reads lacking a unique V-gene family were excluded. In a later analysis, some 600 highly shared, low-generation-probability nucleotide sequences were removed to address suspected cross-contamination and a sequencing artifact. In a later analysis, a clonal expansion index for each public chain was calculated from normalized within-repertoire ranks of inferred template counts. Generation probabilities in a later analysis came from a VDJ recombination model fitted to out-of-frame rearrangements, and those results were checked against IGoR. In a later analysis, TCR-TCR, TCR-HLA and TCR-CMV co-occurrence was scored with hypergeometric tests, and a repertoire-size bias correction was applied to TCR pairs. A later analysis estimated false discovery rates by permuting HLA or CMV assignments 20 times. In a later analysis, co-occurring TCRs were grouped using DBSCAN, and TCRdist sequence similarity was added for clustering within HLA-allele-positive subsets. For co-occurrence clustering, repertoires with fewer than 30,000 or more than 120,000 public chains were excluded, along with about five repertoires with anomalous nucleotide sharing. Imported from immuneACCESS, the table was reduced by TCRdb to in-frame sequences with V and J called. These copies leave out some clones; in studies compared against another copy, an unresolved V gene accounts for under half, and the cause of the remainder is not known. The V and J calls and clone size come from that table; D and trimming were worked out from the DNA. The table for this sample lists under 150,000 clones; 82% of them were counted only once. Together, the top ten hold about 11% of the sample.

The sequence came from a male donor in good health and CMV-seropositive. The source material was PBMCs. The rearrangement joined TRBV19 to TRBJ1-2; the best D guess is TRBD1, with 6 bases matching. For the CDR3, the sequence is CASDDAAGALGYGYTF. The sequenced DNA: TGTGCCAGCGACGACGCCGCGGGGGCTCTTGGCTATGGCTACACCTTC.